This TCR beta chain stems from a study of siplizumab effects on memory and regulatory T cells. Per-sample assaying covered 95,000 to 100,000 TCR templates. Sequencing was performed with immunoSEQ multiplex PCR; in TCRdb, only in-frame clones are kept and a portion is missing. The sample includes over 60,000 clones, about 90% seen only once; the top ten take approximately 30%. Study results and caveats: Proliferating Tregs' suppressive function in siplizumab cultures went unconfirmed. Alloreactive CD4+ clones that could be mapped were on average around 70% Treg-derived with siplizumab, against more than 25% in controls. Alloreactive sequences from unstimulated CD4+ memory cells fell significantly with siplizumab.

V was pared by 4 bases and J by 0 bases, with 4 bases of the junction left unmatched. The CDR3 totals 16 residues. Per the germline V gene, CDR1 is MGHRA and CDR2 is YSYEKL. Remarks on this clone: Antigen specificity is unknown.

The gene calls are TRBV4-1 and TRBJ2-3; 10 bases are a match to TRBD2. This sequence was found in a human donor in good health. The sequenced sample consisted of CD8+ T cells sorted from blood. CDR3 loop: CASSPGTSASTDTQYF. CDR3 nucleotide sequence: TGCGCCAGCAGCCCGGGGACTAGCGCAAGCACAGATACGCAGTATTTT.